These T cell receptor beta chains were read from a single sample in a study of T cell responses to AZD1222 COVID-19 vaccine. The assay was immunoSEQ multiplex PCR, and TCRdb's table has in-frame clones only and misses some. This sample has some 140,000 clones; around 92% occur once, and the top ten carry 1.5% to 2%. Source: peripheral blood, taken 28 days after the second AZD1222 dose. The receptors here all came from an adult who received the AZD1222 COVID-19 vaccine. Both conserved end residues are part of each CDR3. The order of the fields is clone size, J gene, D gene, V gene, CDR3 DNA, CDR3 protein. D genes are given only for firm matches. Where a row states a size, it is once, few, many or the class of an expanded clone; other rows omit it.

-	TRBJ1-2	-	TRBV6-2/TRBV6-3	TGTGCCAGCAGTTACGGGATCCGCTATGGCTACACCTTC	CASSYGIRYGYTF
-	TRBJ1-6	TRBD1	TRBV2	TGTGCCAGCGGACTCGACAGGGCGGGTAATTCACCCCTCCACTTT	CASGLDRAGNSPLHF
once	TRBJ1-2	TRBD1	TRBV30	TGTGCCTGGACCCGACGAACCGGGACAGGCCCCTCCGTCAGGGGCTACACCTTC	CAWTRRTGTGPSVRGYTF
once	TRBJ2-5	-	TRBV25-1	TGTGCCAGCAGGCAGGGAAGGGAGACCCAGTACTTC	CASRQGRETQYF
-	TRBJ1-1	TRBD1	TRBV6-1	TGTGCCAGCAGTGAAGCCCTAACTGGACAGGGTGAATTTGAAGCTTTCTTT	CASSEALTGQGEFEAFF
-	TRBJ1-3	TRBD1	TRBV19	TGTGCCAGTAGTCCCTTAGGGACAGGGGGTAATGGAAACACCATATATTTT	CASSPLGTGGNGNTIYF
-	TRBJ2-1	-	TRBV2	TGTGCCAGCAGTGAACAAGACTTGAACAAGCAGTTCTTC	CASSEQDLNKQFF
once	TRBJ1-1	TRBD1	TRBV11-2	TGTGCCAGCAGCTTAGATCTAGGGACAGGGGGGGCTGAAGCTTTCTTT	CASSLDLGTGGAEAFF
-	TRBJ1-5	-	TRBV30	TGTGCCTGGAGTACGGGATATAGCAATCAGCCCCAGCATTTT	CAWSTGYSNQPQHF
once	TRBJ1-1	-	TRBV7-3	TGTGCCAGCATGGAGGGCCCGAACACTGAAGCTTTCTTT	CASMEGPNTEAFF
-	TRBJ1-3	-	TRBV12-5	TGTGCTAGTGGTTTGCCCCTTTTCTCTGGAAACACCATATATTTT	CASGLPLFSGNTIYF
-	TRBJ2-1	-	TRBV5-6	TGTGCCAGCAGCTTGTTTTTTAGGGGCCCGAATGAGCAGTTCTTC	CASSLFFRGPNEQFF
-	TRBJ1-5	TRBD1	TRBV24-1	TGTGCCACCAGTGATGTCTCCGGGACAGGGGTATTTCAGCCCCAGCATTTT	CATSDVSGTGVFQPQHF
-	TRBJ1-4	-	TRBV27	TGTGCCAGCAGTACCCGGGACGCAAATGAAAAACTGTTTTTT	CASSTRDANEKLFF
-	TRBJ1-5	-	TRBV6-6	TGTGCCAGCAGCTCCGGGATCAAGGGCAATCAGCCCCAGCATTTT	CASSSGIKGNQPQHF
-	TRBJ1-5	-	TRBV19	TGTGCCAGTAGTATCTCCGGGGGCTCGCGCAATCAGCCCCAGCATTTT	CASSISGGSRNQPQHF
-	TRBJ1-5	-	TRBV24-1	TGTGCCACCAGTGACACTGGACGGTCTAGCAATCAGCCCCAGCATTTT	CATSDTGRSSNQPQHF
once	TRBJ2-7	-	TRBV6-5	TGTGCCAGCAGTTCTACCACAGGAATCTCCTACGAGCAGTACTTC	CASSSTTGISYEQYF
-	TRBJ1-2	-	TRBV5-4	TGTGCCAGCAGTTTCATGGGGAACGGGTATGGTGGCTACACCTTC	CASSFMGNGYGGYTF
-	TRBJ2-3	-	TRBV7-2	TGTGCCAGCAGCCTCCGGGACCCAATCGGAGGGGTTACGCAGTATTTT	CASSLRDPIGGVTQYF
-	TRBJ2-3	-	TRBV27	TGTGCCAGCAGTGGTTGGGGGGTGAGGGATACGCAGTATTTT	CASSGWGVRDTQYF
-	TRBJ2-1	TRBD2	TRBV6-2/TRBV6-3	TGTGCCAGCAGTGCCGGGGGGGCAGTAGCGGGCAATGAGCAGTTCTTC	CASSAGGAVAGNEQFF
-	TRBJ2-7	TRBD1	TRBV11-1	TGTGCCAGCAGTCGACAGGGGGCAGGCTGGTACGAGCAGTACTTC	CASSRQGAGWYEQYF
-	TRBJ1-4	TRBD1	TRBV18	TGTGCCAGCTCCGGACAGGGAGACGAAAAACTGTTTTTT	CASSGQGDEKLFF
-	TRBJ1-1	-	TRBV2	TGTGCCAGCAGGGGGGGCACTGAAGCTTTCTTT	CASRGGTEAFF
-	TRBJ2-7	-	TRBV5-4	TGTGCCAGCAGCTTGGACGGATTCTCCTACGAGCAGTACTTC	CASSLDGFSYEQYF
-	TRBJ1-4	TRBD1	TRBV28	TGTGCCAGCAGTTCAGCCGGGACAGGGGGTGAAAAACTGTTTTTT	CASSSAGTGGEKLFF
-	TRBJ2-1	TRBD2	TRBV14	TGTGCCAGCAGCCAGCGTTCGGGAGGTGTGAGCTCCTACAATGAGCAGTTCTTC	CASSQRSGGVSSYNEQFF
-	TRBJ2-1	-	TRBV11-2	TGTGCCAGCAGCTCCCTTTCCAGAGCGGGCAATGAGCAGTTCTTC	CASSSLSRAGNEQFF
-	TRBJ1-2	-	TRBV11-2	TGTGCCAGCAGCTATACCTCCAGGGCCAACTATGGCTACACCTTC	CASSYTSRANYGYTF
-	TRBJ2-6	TRBD1	TRBV7-8	TGTGCCAGCAGCTTAGGGAGACAGGGTAGGGTTAGGGTCCTGACTTTC	CASSLGRQGRVRVLTF
-	TRBJ2-5	TRBD1	TRBV5-1	TGCGCCAGCAGCTTAGGCTTGGACAGGGGAGAGACCCAGTACTTC	CASSLGLDRGETQYF
-	TRBJ2-1	-	TRBV28	TGTGCCAGCGTGTCTACCTACAATGAGCAGTTCTTC	CASVSTYNEQFF
-	TRBJ2-3	-	TRBV13	TGTGCCAGCAGCTTTCGAGGCGGAGCCCCAGATACGCAGTATTTT	CASSFRGGAPDTQYF
-	TRBJ2-7	-	TRBV5-6	TGTGCCAGCAGCTTCCCCTCTGGGGAGCAGTACTTC	CASSFPSGEQYF
-	TRBJ1-2	TRBD1	TRBV5-4	TGTGCCAGCAGGCCGGGACAGACAAACTATGGCTACACCTTC	CASRPGQTNYGYTF
-	TRBJ1-1	-	TRBV19	TGTGCCAGTAATCCCTGGGAGGTGGGCACTGAAGCTTTCTTT	CASNPWEVGTEAFF
once	TRBJ2-1	-	TRBV6-5	TGTGCCAGCAGTAGCTCTACGGGGGAGCAGTTCTTC	CASSSSTGEQFF
-	TRBJ1-2	-	TRBV30	TGTGCCTGGGTTAATCCCCCGAGCTATGGCTACACCTTC	CAWVNPPSYGYTF
-	TRBJ1-6	-	TRBV5-1	TGCGCCAGCAGCCTGGGGGGAGTTGGGGGCTCCTATAATTCACCCCTCCACTTT	CASSLGGVGGSYNSPLHF
-	TRBJ1-1	-	TRBV29-1	TGCAGCGTTGCCTTGTCTGCAGGCGTAACTGAAGCTTTCTTT	CSVALSAGVTEAFF
-	TRBJ1-1	-	TRBV3-1/TRBV3-2	TGTGCCAGCTGTCGGGGCGGGAACACTGAAGCTTTCTTT	CASCRGGNTEAFF
-	TRBJ2-3	-	TRBV3-1/TRBV3-2	TGTGCCAGCAGCCAAGATGCAAGCACAGATACGCAGTATTTT	CASSQDASTDTQYF
-	TRBJ1-3	-	TRBV19	TGTGCCAGTAGTCCCCCGGGACGGGTCTCTGGAAACACCATATATTTT	CASSPPGRVSGNTIYF
-	TRBJ1-5	TRBD1	TRBV4-1	TGCGCCAGCAGCCAAGTCAACTCCGGGACAGGGGATCAGCCCCAGCATTTT	CASSQVNSGTGDQPQHF
-	TRBJ2-1	TRBD2	TRBV9	TGTGCCAGCAGCCTACTAGCGGGGGGGCACGATGAGCAGTTCTTC	CASSLLAGGHDEQFF
-	TRBJ2-1	-	TRBV6-1	TGTGCCAGCAGTGAAGCGTCGGATGAGCAGTTCTTC	CASSEASDEQFF
-	TRBJ1-2	-	TRBV2	TGTGCCAGCAGTTGGGAGGGGAACTATGGCTACACCTTC	CASSWEGNYGYTF
-	TRBJ1-3	-	TRBV7-2	TGTGCCAGCAGCTTATCTTGGGGGGGACTTGCTGGAAACACCATATATTTT	CASSLSWGGLAGNTIYF
-	TRBJ1-1	TRBD1	TRBV29-1	TGCAGCGTCGGACAGGATCTGAACACTGAAGCTTTCTTT	CSVGQDLNTEAFF
-	TRBJ1-2	-	TRBV7-2	TGTGCCAGCAGCTTAGGAGCGGGGGGCGGCTACACCTTC	CASSLGAGGGYTF
-	TRBJ1-5	-	TRBV6-2/TRBV6-3	TGTGCCAGCAGTACAGGGTTACAGCCCCAGCATTTT	CASSTGLQPQHF
-	TRBJ1-5	-	TRBV5-1	TGCGCCAGCAGCTCCGGCGGGGACAGCAATCAGCCCCAGCATTTT	CASSSGGDSNQPQHF
-	TRBJ1-1	-	TRBV9	TGTGCCAGCAGCGTAGCCCCCAGTACCACTGAAGCTTTCTTT	CASSVAPSTTEAFF
-	TRBJ2-5	-	TRBV24-1	TGTGCCACCAGTGCGGCAGGGGACGAGACCCAGTACTTC	CATSAAGDETQYF
few	TRBJ1-2	-	TRBV9	TGTGCCAGCAGCGTAGCCCCCGGGCAGCCCAGCTATGGCTACACCTTC	CASSVAPGQPSYGYTF